This T cell receptor (beta chain) derives from a study of cytomegalovirus exposure and HLA in healthy donors. In the study overall: The 120 or so validation repertoires were reported in a later analysis to have been generated on the same platform as the roughly 670 first-cohort repertoires.

The CDR3 is 13 residues long. Germline CDR1 reads MDHEN; CDR2 reads SYDVKM. J was trimmed by 2 bases and V by 5 bases; bases with no gene match: 2. The study, taken as a whole, reports: Specificity of three CMV-associated chains for CMV antigens was verified in vitro.

Sequencing was performed with immunoSEQ multiplex PCR; in TCRdb, only in-frame clones are kept and a portion is missing. The repertoire holds 100,000 to 150,000 clones, around 86% seen once, with approximately 2% in the top ten. A note on this clone: Its target is unknown.

The donors belonged to the roughly 130-subject validation cohort, separate from the 666-subject first cohort. The chain uses TRBV28 and TRBJ1-2; TRBD1 matches 7 bases. Sequences were obtained from PBMCs. The sequence came from a woman aged 18-29 years in good health and CMV-seronegative. CDR3 sequence: CASSEGANYGYTF. For the CDR3, the DNA is TGTGCCAGCAGTGAGGGGGCAAACTATGGCTACACCTTC.